Listed here are 6 T cell receptor beta chains from one sample, sequenced in a study of cytomegalovirus exposure and HLA in healthy donors. Vbeta (60) and Jbeta (13) primers were used in the PCR. The data were produced by immunoSEQ multiplex PCR, yet TCRdb's version contains in-frame clones alone and is incomplete. The profile shows 200,000 to 250,000 clones, 80% to 90% of them singletons. The sequenced sample was PBMCs. Every receptor here comes from a woman between 18 and 30 years old in good health and CMV-seronegative.

The V call is TRBV5-1, the J call TRBJ2-3, with 7 positions matching TRBD2. Germline trimming cut 1 base from V and 1 base from J; bases unmatched to any gene: 3. Per the germline V gene, CDR1 is SGHRS and CDR2 is YFSETQ. This CDR3 has 15 amino acids. This CDR3 is CASSLSTSGTDTQYF. In DNA, the CDR3 is TGCGCCAGCAGCTTGAGTACTAGCGGCACAGATACGCAGTATTTT. The variable domain in full, completed from reference TRBV5-1 and TRBJ2-3, reads KAGVTQTPRYLIKTRGQQVTLSCSPISGHRSVSWYQQTPGQGLQFLFEYFSETQRNKGNFPGRFSGRQFSNSRSEMNVSTLELGDSALYLCASSLSTSGTDTQYFGPGTRLTVL.

CDR3 loop: CASSSQDELAKNIQYF. For the CDR3, the DNA is TGTGCCAGCAGCTCACAGGACGAACTAGCCAAAAACATTCAGTACTTC. V gene TRBV7-3 combines with J gene TRBJ2-4, with D possibly matching TRBD1 (5 bases). Germline V gene sequence: CDR1 SGHTA, CDR2 FQGTGA. The CDR3 runs 16 residues. V was clipped by 4 bases and J by 0 bases, with 13 bases between them.

The chain is built from TRBV11-2 and TRBJ2-5; D gene ambiguous. TRBJ2-7 explains the end of the DNA better; the J call may be wrong. The CDR3 loop spans 11 amino acids. Germline loops: CDR1 SGHAT, CDR2 FQNNGV. The CDR3 coding sequence is TGTGCCAGCAGTCGACTGCTCGAGCAGTACTTC. Translation gives CASSRLLEQYF.

The V call is TRBV4-1, the J call TRBJ2-2; weak D call: TRBD2 (6 bases). There are 15 residues in the CDR3. V was shortened by 0 bases and J by 5 bases, with 10 bases between the two germline ends. The V gene's germline CDR1 is MGHRA and CDR2 YSYEKL. The CDR3 coding sequence is TGCGCCAGCAGCCAAGATACTAGCCAAACCGGGGAGCTGTTTTTT. This codes for CASSQDTSQTGELFF.

The chain employs TRBV14 and TRBJ2-7, with unresolved D. The germline gives CDR1 SGHDN, CDR2 FVKESK. V was cut by 8 bases and J by 0 bases, with 17 bases left in between. This CDR3 contains 15 residues. The CDR3 spells CASSLDQVNSYEQYF. The CDR3 bases are TGTGCCAGCTCCTTAGACCAGGTAAACTCCTACGAGCAGTACTTC.

V and J are TRBV18 and TRBJ2-3; TRBD2 might be the D (5 bases). V shed 4 bases and J shed 6 bases, with 14 bases lying between them. Per germline, CDR1 KGHSH and CDR2 LQKENI. The CDR3 extends over 14 amino acids. The CDR3 protein is CASSLLEGTDTQYF. Here the CDR3 DNA reads TGTGCCAGCTCACTCCTCGAGGGAACGGATACGCAGTATTTT. Based on the CDR3 plus reference TRBV18 and TRBJ2-3, the full variable domain is NAGVMQNPRHLVRRRGQEARLRCSPMKGHSHVYWYRQLPEEGLKFMVYLQKENIIDESGMPKERFSAEFPKEGPSILRIQQVVRGDSAAYFCASSLLEGTDTQYFGPGTRLTVL.